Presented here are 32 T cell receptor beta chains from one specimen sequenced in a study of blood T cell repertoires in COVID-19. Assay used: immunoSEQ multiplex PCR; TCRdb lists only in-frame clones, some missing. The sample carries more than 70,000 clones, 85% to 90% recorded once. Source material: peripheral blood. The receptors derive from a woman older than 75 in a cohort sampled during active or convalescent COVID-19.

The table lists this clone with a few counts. As DNA, the CDR3 is TGTGCCAGCAGCCAGATTGGACAGGGACGTTCTCTGGGGACCTTC. As protein: CASSQIGQGRSLGTF. The chain uses TRBV14 and TRBJ1-2; 8 positions match TRBD1. V lost 3 bases, J lost 14 bases, and 17 bases stayed unmatched. The CDR3 spans 15 residues. Germline V gene data show CDR1 as SGHDN and CDR2 as FVKESK.

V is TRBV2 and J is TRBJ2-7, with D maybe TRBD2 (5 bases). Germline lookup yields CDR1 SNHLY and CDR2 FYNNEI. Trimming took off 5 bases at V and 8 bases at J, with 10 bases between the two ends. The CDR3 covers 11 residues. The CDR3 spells CASSRREKQYV. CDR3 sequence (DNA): TGTGCCAGCAGTCGACGGGAAAAGCAGTACGTC.

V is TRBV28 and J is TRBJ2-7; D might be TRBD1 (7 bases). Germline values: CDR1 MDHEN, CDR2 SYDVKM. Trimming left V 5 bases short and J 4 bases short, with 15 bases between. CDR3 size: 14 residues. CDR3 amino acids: CASSLSRGAYEQYV. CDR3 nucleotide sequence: TGTGCCAGCAGTCTAAGCAGGGGGGCTTACGAGCAGTACGTC.

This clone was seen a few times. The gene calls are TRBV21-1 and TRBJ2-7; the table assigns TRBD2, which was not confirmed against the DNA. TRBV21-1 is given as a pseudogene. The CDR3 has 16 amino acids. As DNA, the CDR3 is TGTGCCAGCAGCAAGACTAGCGGAAGAAGGCCCTCCGAGCAGTACGTC. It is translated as CASSKTSGRRPSEQYV.

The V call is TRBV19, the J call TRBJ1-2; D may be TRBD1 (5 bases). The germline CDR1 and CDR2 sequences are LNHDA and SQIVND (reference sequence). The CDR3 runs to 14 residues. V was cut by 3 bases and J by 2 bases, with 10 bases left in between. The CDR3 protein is CASSMVGLNYGYTF. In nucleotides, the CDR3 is TGTGCCAGTAGTATGGTGGGGCTAAACTATGGCTACACCTTC. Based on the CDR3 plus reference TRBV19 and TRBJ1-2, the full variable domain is DGGITQSPKYLFRKEGQNVTLSCEQNLNHDAMYWYRQDPGQGLRLIYYSQIVNDFQKGDIAEGYSVSREKKESFPLTVTSAQKNPTAFYLCASSMVGLNYGYTFGSGTRLTVV.

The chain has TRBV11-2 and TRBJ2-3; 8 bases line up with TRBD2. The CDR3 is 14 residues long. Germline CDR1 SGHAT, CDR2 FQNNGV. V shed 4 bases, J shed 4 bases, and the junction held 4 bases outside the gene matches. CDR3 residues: CASSSGLVADTQYF. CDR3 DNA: TGTGCCAGCAGCTCGGGACTAGTAGCAGATACGCAGTATTTT.

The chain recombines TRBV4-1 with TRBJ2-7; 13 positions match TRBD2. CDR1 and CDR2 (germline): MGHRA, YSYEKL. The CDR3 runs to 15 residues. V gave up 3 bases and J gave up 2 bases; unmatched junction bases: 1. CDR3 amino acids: CASSQGLAGPYEQYV. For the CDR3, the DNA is TGCGCCAGCAGCCAGGGACTAGCGGGGCCCTACGAGCAGTACGTC.

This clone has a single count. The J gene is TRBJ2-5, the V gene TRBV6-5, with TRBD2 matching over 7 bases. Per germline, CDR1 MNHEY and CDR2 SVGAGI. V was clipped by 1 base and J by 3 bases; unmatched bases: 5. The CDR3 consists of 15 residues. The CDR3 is CASSYLGGVEETQYF. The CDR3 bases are TGTGCCAGCAGTTACTTGGGGGGGGTAGAAGAGACCCAGTACTTC.

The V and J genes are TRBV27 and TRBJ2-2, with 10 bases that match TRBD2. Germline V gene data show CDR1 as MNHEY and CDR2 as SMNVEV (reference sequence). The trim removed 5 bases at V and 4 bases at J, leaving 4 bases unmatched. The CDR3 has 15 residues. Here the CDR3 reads CASSLGLAVTGELFF. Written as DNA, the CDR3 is TGTGCCAGCAGTCTAGGACTAGCGGTCACCGGGGAGCTGTTTTTT.

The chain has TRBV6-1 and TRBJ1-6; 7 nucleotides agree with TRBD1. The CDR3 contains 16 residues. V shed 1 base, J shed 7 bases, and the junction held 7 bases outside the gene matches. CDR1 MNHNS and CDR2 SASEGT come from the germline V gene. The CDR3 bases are TGTGCCAGCAGTGAAGATCCGACAGGGAGGAATTCACCCCTCCACTTT. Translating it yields CASSEDPTGRNSPLHF.

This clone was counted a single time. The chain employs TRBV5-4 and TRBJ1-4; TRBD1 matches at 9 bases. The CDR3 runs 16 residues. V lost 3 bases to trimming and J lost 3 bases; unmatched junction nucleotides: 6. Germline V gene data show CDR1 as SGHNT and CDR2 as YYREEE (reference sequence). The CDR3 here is CASSSKDRGSNEKLFF. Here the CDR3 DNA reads TGTGCCAGCAGCTCCAAGGACAGGGGCTCTAATGAAAAACTGTTTTTT.

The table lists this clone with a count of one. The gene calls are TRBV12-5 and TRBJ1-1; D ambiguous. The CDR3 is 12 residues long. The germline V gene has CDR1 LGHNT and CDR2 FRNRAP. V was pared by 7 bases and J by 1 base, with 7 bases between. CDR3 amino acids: CASAYGNTEAFF. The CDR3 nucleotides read TGTGCTAGTGCTTACGGGAACACTGAAGCTTTCTTT.

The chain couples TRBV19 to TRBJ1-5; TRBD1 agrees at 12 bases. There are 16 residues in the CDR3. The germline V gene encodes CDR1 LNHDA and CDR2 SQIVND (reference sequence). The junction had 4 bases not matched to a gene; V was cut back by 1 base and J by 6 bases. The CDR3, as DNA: TGTGCCAGTAGTATAGCAGGGACAGGGGGCAGTCAGCCCCAGCATTTT. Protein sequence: CASSIAGTGGSQPQHF.

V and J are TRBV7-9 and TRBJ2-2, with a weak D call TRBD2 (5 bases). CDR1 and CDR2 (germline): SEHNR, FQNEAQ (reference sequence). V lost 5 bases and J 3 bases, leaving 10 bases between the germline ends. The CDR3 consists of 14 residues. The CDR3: CASSPTRDTGELFF. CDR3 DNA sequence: TGTGCCAGCAGCCCCACTAGGGACACCGGGGAGCTGTTTTTT.

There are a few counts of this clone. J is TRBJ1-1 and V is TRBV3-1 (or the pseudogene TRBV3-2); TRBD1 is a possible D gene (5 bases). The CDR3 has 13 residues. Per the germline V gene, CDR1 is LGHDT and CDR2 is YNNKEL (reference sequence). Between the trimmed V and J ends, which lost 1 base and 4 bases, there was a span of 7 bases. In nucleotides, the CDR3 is TGTGCCAGCAGCCAAGGGGGGGTCACTGAAGCTTTCTTT. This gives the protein CASSQGGVTEAFF.

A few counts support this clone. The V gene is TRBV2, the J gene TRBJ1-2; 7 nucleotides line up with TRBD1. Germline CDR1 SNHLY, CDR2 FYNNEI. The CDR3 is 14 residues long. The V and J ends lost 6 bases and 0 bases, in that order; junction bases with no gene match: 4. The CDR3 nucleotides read TGTGCCAGCAGCAGGACAGGCCCTAACTATGGCTACACCTTC. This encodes CASSRTGPNYGYTF.

CDR3 protein: CASSLSGGGNEQFF. The CDR3 DNA is TGTGCCAGCAGCTTATCTGGAGGTGGTAATGAGCAGTTCTTC. The chain is built from TRBV11-3 and TRBJ2-1; a possible D gene is TRBD2 (5 bases). This CDR3 is built from 14 residues. Germline V gene sequence: CDR1 SGHNT, CDR2 YENEEA. Deletions cut 2 bases from V and 7 bases from J, with 12 bases between.

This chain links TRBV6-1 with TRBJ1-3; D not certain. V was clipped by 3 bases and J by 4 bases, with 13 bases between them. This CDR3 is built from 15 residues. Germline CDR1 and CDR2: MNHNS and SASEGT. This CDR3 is CASSEAPGSGNTIYF. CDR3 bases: TGTGCCAGCAGTGAGGCCCCCGGGTCCGGAAACACCATATATTTT.

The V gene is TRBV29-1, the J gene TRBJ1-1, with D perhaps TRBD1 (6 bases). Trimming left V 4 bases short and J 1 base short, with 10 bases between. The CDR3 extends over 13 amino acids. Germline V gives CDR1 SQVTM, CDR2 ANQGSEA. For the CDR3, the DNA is TGCAGCGTTGCTTGGGGGCGGAACACTGAAGCTTTCTTT. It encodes CSVAWGRNTEAFF.

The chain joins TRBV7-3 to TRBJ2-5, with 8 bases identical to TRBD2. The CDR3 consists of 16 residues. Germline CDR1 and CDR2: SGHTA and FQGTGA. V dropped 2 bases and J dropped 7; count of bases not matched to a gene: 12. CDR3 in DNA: TGTGCCAGCAGCTTATCAGCGGGAGCAGGCGTCGGGACCCAGTACTTC. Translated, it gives CASSLSAGAGVGTQYF.

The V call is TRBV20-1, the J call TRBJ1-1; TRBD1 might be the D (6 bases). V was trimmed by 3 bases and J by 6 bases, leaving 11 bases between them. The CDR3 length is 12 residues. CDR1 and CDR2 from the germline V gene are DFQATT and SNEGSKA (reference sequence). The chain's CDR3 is CSASRAGAEAFF. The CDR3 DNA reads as TGCAGTGCTAGTAGGGCAGGGGCTGAAGCTTTCTTT.

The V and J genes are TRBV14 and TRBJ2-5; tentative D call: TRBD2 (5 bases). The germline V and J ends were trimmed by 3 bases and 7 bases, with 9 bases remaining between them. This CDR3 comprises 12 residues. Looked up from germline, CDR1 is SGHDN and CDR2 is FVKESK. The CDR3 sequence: CASSHPAGTQYF. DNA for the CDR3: TGTGCCAGCAGCCACCCCGCGGGGACCCAGTACTTC.

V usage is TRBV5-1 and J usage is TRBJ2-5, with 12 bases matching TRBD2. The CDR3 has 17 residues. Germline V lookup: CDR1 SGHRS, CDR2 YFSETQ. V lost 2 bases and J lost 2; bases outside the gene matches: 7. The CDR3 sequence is CASSFMTSGSSQETQYF. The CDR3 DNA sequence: TGCGCCAGCAGCTTTATGACTAGCGGGAGTAGTCAAGAGACCCAGTACTTC.

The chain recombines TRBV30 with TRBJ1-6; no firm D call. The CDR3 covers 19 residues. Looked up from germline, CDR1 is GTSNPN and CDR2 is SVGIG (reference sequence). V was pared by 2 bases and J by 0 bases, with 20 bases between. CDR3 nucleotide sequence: TGTGCCTGGAGTAGACGAGGGCCACCGCACAGCTCCTATAATTCACCCCTCCACTTT. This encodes CAWSRRGPPHSSYNSPLHF.

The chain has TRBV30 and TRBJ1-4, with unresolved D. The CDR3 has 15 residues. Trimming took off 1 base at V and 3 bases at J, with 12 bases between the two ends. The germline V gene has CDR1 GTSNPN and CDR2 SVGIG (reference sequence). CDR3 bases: TGTGCCTGGAGTGGCCTTAGACTATCTAATGAAAAACTGTTTTTT. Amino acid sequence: CAWSGLRLSNEKLFF.

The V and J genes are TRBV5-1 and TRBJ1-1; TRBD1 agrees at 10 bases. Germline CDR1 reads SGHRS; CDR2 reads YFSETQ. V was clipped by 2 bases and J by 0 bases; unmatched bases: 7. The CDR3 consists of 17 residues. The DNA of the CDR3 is TGCGCCAGCAGCTTCCCGGGACAGGGGAGTTTGAACACTGAAGCTTTCTTT. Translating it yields CASSFPGQGSLNTEAFF.

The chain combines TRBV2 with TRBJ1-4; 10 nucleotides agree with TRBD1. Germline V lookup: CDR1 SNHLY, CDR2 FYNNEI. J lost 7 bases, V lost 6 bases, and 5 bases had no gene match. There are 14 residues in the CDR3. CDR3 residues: CASRLTGGVEKLFF. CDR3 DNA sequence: TGTGCCAGCAGGTTGACAGGGGGCGTTGAAAAACTGTTTTTT. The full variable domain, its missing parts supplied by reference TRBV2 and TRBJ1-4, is EPEVTQTPSHQVTQMGQEVILRCVPISNHLYFYWYRQILGQKVEFLVSFYNNEISEKSEIFDDQFSVERPDGSNFTLKIRSTKLEDSAMYFCASRLTGGVEKLFFGSGTQLSVL.

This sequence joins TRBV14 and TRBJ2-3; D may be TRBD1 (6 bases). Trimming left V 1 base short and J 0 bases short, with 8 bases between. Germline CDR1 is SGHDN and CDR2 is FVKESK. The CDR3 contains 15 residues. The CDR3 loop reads CASSQVRGSTDTQYF. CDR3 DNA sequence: TGTGCCAGCAGCCAAGTGAGGGGGAGCACAGATACGCAGTATTTT.

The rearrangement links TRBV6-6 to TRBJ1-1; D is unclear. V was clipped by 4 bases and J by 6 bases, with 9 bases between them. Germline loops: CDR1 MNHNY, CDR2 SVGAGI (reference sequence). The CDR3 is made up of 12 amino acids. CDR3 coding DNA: TGTGCCAGCAGTTTCCTTCGGGCTGAAGCTTTCTTT. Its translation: CASSFLRAEAFF.

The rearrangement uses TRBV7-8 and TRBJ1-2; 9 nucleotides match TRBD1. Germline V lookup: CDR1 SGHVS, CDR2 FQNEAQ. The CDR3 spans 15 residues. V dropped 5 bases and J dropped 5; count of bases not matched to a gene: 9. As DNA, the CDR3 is TGTGCCAGCAGCCAACAGGGGGCCCCGAGATATGGCTACACCTTC. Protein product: CASSQQGAPRYGYTF.

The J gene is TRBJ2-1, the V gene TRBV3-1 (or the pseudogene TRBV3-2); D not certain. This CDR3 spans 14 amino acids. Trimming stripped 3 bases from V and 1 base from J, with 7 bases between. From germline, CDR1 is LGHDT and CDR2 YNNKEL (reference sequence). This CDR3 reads CASSHLLSYNEQFF. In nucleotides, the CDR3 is TGTGCCAGCAGCCACTTACTTTCCTACAATGAGCAGTTCTTC.

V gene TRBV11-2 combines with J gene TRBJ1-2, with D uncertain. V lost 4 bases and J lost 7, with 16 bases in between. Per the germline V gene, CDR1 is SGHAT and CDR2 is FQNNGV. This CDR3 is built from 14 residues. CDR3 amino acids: CASSSLWFALGYTF. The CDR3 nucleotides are TGTGCCAGCAGCTCCCTCTGGTTCGCACTTGGCTACACCTTC. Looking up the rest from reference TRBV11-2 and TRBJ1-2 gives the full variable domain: EAGVAQSPRYKIIEKRQSVAFWCNPISGHATLYWYQQILGQGPKLLIQFQNNGVVDDSQLPKDRFSAERLKGVDSTLKIQPAKLEDSAVYLCASSSLWFALGYTFGSGTRLTVV.